These 29 T cell receptor beta chains originate from one sample sequenced in a study of T cells in Graves' hyperthyroidism and ophthalmopathy. TCR beta CDR3 region amplification was performed from RNA transcripts. First-round RT-PCR targeting the TCR CDR3 was performed with the HTBI primer set. TCRdb itself ran the multiplex PCR reads through MiXCR, one entry per CDR3 protein. The sample yields 500,000 or so distinct CDR3 sequences, 15% to 20% seen once. Sequenced sample: blood. These receptors came from a woman under 30 with Graves' ophthalmopathy.

The chain has TRBV6-5 and TRBJ1-1; tentative D call: TRBD1 (5 bases). V dropped 0 bases and J dropped 5 bases, with 10 bases sitting between them. CDR1 MNHEY and CDR2 SVGAGI come from the germline V gene. The length of the CDR3 is 14 residues. The DNA of the CDR3 is TGTGCCAGCAGTTACTCCGGCTGGGGGACTGAAGCTTTCTTT. This gives the protein CASSYSGWGTEAFF.

The chain employs TRBV7-3 and TRBJ2-1, with 12 positions matching TRBD2. After removal of 0 bases from V and 7 bases from J, the junction contained 4 bases not matched to a gene. The CDR3 is 16 amino acids. The germline V gene has CDR1 SGHTA and CDR2 FQGTGA. CDR3 DNA sequence: TGTGCCAGCAGCTTAACGTCCGGGACTAGCGGGAATGAGCAGTTCTTC. Translation: CASSLTSGTSGNEQFF.

This clonotype was observed many times. V gene TRBV12-3 or TRBV12-4 combines with J gene TRBJ2-5, with D perhaps matching TRBD2 (7 bases). The CDR3 is made up of 22 amino acids. V shed 2 bases and J shed 5 bases, with 36 bases lying between them. CDR3 in amino acids: CASSLRVLGGGQIRLPPETQYF. The CDR3 region has the DNA TGTGCCAGCAGTTTACGTGTCCTTGGGGGGGGGCAAATTAGGTTACCTCCGGAGACCCAGTACTTC.

In this sample, this clonotype turned up many times. The V call is TRBV5-8, the J call TRBJ1-1; unclear D gene. Trimming pared 1 base from V and 4 bases from J, leaving 14 bases between. This CDR3 comprises 15 residues. Germline lookup yields CDR1 SGHTS and CDR2 YDEGEE. The CDR3, as DNA: TGTGCCAGCAGCTTGTTTGCCCGGGAGGGCACTGAAGCTTTCTTT. Translation gives CASSLFAREGTEAFF.

This rearrangement joins TRBV20-1 to TRBJ2-1; 10 nucleotides line up with TRBD2. The V and J ends lost 0 bases and 4 bases, in that order; junction bases with no gene match: 6. This CDR3 spans 16 amino acids. From germline, CDR1 is DFQATT and CDR2 SNEGSKA (reference sequence). Here the CDR3 reads CSAREPSGSSYNEQFF. The DNA of the CDR3 is TGCAGTGCTAGAGAGCCTAGCGGGAGTTCTTACAATGAGCAGTTCTTC.

The CDR3 DNA reads TGTGCCAGCAGCCAAGCAAGCGGGGGGGCCACCGGGGAGCTGTTTTTT. The encoded protein is CASSQASGGATGELFF. The chain recombines TRBV14 with TRBJ2-2, with 10 bases matching TRBD2. The J segment lost 4 bases and the V segment lost 1 base, leaving 3 bases of the junction unmatched. The germline V gene has CDR1 SGHDN and CDR2 FVKESK. CDR3 length: 16 residues.

V gene TRBV6-1 combines with J gene TRBJ2-7; the D gene could be TRBD1 or TRBD2 (5 bases each). The CDR3 contains 14 residues. The V gene lost 6 bases and the J gene lost 0 bases, with 12 bases spanning the gap. Germline CDR1 is MNHNS and CDR2 is SASEGT. For the CDR3, the DNA is TGTGCCAGCAGGAGCTGGGACCTCTCCTACGAGCAGTACTTC. Protein sequence: CASRSWDLSYEQYF.

V usage is TRBV4-1 and J usage is TRBJ1-5; D is undetermined. The CDR3 consists of 14 residues. V was cut by 0 bases and J by 3 bases, with 6 bases left in between. Germline V gene sequence: CDR1 MGHRA, CDR2 YSYEKL. The CDR3 coding sequence is TGCGCCAGCAGCCAAGAGGCAGTCAATCAGCCCCAGCATTTT. Translating it yields CASSQEAVNQPQHF.

This clonotype was observed a few times. The V gene is TRBV11-2, the J gene TRBJ2-7; 8 bases are a match to TRBD1. The J segment lost 1 base and the V segment lost 5 bases, leaving 13 bases of the junction unmatched. CDR1 SGHAT and CDR2 FQNNGV come from the germline V gene. The CDR3 loop spans 17 amino acids. The CDR3 DNA reads as TGTGCCAGCAGCGACAGCTTTCGGGACAGGACTTCCTACGAGCAGTACTTC. Its translation is CASSDSFRDRTSYEQYF.

The sample holds a few counts of this clonotype. The CDR3 region has the DNA TGTGCCACCAGCAGAGGGTCCGTCGGGGACTACACTGAAGCTTTCTTT. Translation gives CATSRGSVGDYTEAFF. The chain combines TRBV15 with TRBJ1-1; weak D call: TRBD1 (5 bases). Trimming took 1 base from V and 3 from J, leaving 15 bases between them. From germline, CDR1 is LNHNV and CDR2 YYDKDF (reference sequence). This CDR3 spans 16 amino acids.

This clonotype was seen repeatedly, ten times or more. The chain uses TRBV28 and TRBJ1-1; D call uncertain. The germline gives CDR1 MDHEN, CDR2 SYDVKM. The CDR3 contains 13 residues. V lost 10 bases and J lost 3, with 15 bases in between. The CDR3 coding sequence is TGTGCCACCAGGCCCAATGGGGACACTGAAGCTTTCTTT. This codes for CATRPNGDTEAFF.

This clonotype was recorded many times. The rearrangement joins TRBV27 to TRBJ2-7; no reliable D call. CDR3 length: 15 residues. CDR1 MNHEY and CDR2 SMNVEV come from the germline V gene (reference sequence). Trimming left V 1 base short and J 0 bases short, with 10 bases between. In nucleotides, the CDR3 is TGTGCCAGCAGTTTATTGGACGGGTACTCCTACGAGCAGTACTTC. This sequence encodes CASSLLDGYSYEQYF.

The CDR3 is CASTLRGQGLRGYTF. CDR3 nucleotides: TGTGCCAGCACCCTCCGGGGTCAGGGGCTTCGTGGCTACACCTTC. The chain combines TRBV28 with TRBJ1-2, with a weak D call TRBD1 (6 bases). The length of the CDR3 is 15 residues. Trimming cost V 7 bases and J 7 bases, with 22 bases left between them. CDR1 and CDR2 (germline): MDHEN, SYDVKM.

The V call is TRBV5-4, the J call TRBJ2-3; D is possibly TRBD1 (6 bases). This CDR3 is 16 amino acids long. The V end was cut by 5 bases, the J end by 3 bases, with 19 bases between. Per germline, CDR1 SGHNT and CDR2 YYREEE (reference sequence). As DNA, the CDR3 is TGTGCCAGCAGTGATCCGTCGGGACAAGTGACAGATACGCAGTATTTT. Translation: CASSDPSGQVTDTQYF.

This clonotype was found many times. This chain links TRBV28 with TRBJ2-7, with 10 bases identical to TRBD1. Trimming at V came to 7 bases and at J to 2 bases, leaving 2 bases not matched to a gene. The CDR3 has 13 residues. Germline V gene sequence: CDR1 MDHEN, CDR2 SYDVKM. DNA of the CDR3: TGTGCCAGCAAGGGACAGGGGACCTACGAGCAGTACTTC. Encoded protein: CASKGQGTYEQYF.

This clonotype occurred many times. The chain links TRBV28 to TRBJ2-1; D possibly corresponds to TRBD1 (5 bases). Germline CDR1 MDHEN, CDR2 SYDVKM. The V gene lost 6 bases and the J gene lost 6 bases, with 9 bases spanning the gap. This CDR3 region has 12 residues. The CDR3 DNA reads as TGTGCCAGCAGGGGGCCGGTCAATGAGCAGTTCTTC. The encoded protein is CASRGPVNEQFF.

This clonotype was observed many times. V is TRBV5-6 and J is TRBJ1-6; 7 bases agree with TRBD1. CDR1 and CDR2 (germline): SGHDT, YYEEEE. With 4 bases clipped from V and 8 bases from J, the junction kept 6 bases outside the gene matches. This CDR3 has 14 amino acids. The CDR3 is CASSLQGNYSPLHF. The CDR3 DNA sequence: TGTGCCAGCAGCCTACAGGGGAACTATTCACCCCTCCACTTT.

This clonotype was counted many times. The V and J genes are TRBV3-1 and TRBJ1-2, with TRBD1 as a possible D gene (5 bases). Between the trimmed V and J ends, which lost 4 bases and 6 bases, there was a span of 18 bases. This CDR3 is built from 15 residues. In germline, CDR1 is LGHDT, CDR2 YNNKEL (reference sequence). CDR3 residues: CASSRDVWGSNGYTF. In DNA form, the CDR3 reads TGTGCCAGCAGCCGAGACGTGTGGGGGTCCAATGGCTACACCTTC.

The sample holds many counts of this clonotype. J is TRBJ1-1 and V is TRBV2; perhaps TRBD1 as D (6 bases). The CDR3 extends over 14 amino acids. Germline V gene data show CDR1 as SNHLY and CDR2 as FYNNEI. V was clipped by 4 bases and J by 5 bases, with 14 bases between them. The CDR3 reads CASSASGGRTEAFF. CDR3 coding DNA: TGTGCCAGCAGTGCGAGCGGGGGGCGGACTGAAGCTTTCTTT.

The chain has TRBV28 and TRBJ1-2; D gene ambiguous. V was shortened by 7 bases and J by 5 bases, with 14 bases between the two germline ends. Germline V gene lookup returns CDR1 MDHEN and CDR2 SYDVKM. The CDR3 has 13 residues. CDR3 region: CASTWENAYGYTF. CDR3 DNA sequence: TGTGCCAGCACCTGGGAAAACGCTTATGGCTACACCTTC.

Comment on this clonotype: This may stem from a read error, because a much larger clone lies one nucleotide away. The chain joins TRBV27 to TRBJ2-1, with D possibly TRBD1 on 5 matching bases. Germline V lookup: CDR1 MNHEY, CDR2 SMNVEV (reference sequence). The V gene lost 8 bases and the J gene lost 6 bases, with 17 bases spanning the gap. This CDR3 has 14 residues. CDR3 nucleotide sequence: TGTGCCAGCGGTTCAGACAGATTGGGCAATGAGCAGTTCTTC. Amino acid sequence: CASGSDRLGNEQFF.

This clonotype was observed a few times. This chain links TRBV4-1 with TRBJ1-6; maybe TRBD1 (6 bases). Trimming left V 1 base short and J 10 bases short, with 8 bases between. This CDR3 has 13 residues. The germline V gene encodes CDR1 MGHRA and CDR2 YSYEKL. CDR3 nucleotide sequence: TGCGCCAGCAGCCAAGGGGACATCTCACCCCTCCACTTT. Protein product: CASSQGDISPLHF.

This clonotype was seen more than once but under ten times. V usage is TRBV5-6 and J usage is TRBJ2-7; 9 nucleotides match TRBD1. Germline assignment: CDR1 SGHDT and CDR2 YYEEEE. With 4 bases clipped from V and 6 bases from J, the junction kept 8 bases outside the gene matches. The CDR3 totals 14 residues. The CDR3 here is CASSPIRTGVEQYF. The CDR3 nucleotides read TGTGCCAGCAGCCCTATTAGGACAGGGGTCGAGCAGTACTTC. Filled out from reference TRBV5-6 and TRBJ2-7, the complete variable domain reads DAGVTQSPTHLIKTRGQQVTLRCSPKSGHDTVSWYQQALGQGPQFIFQYYEEEERQRGNFPDRFSGHQFPNYSSELNVNALLLGDSALYLCASSPIRTGVEQYFGPGTRLTVT.

This clonotype has at least ten counts. The genes are TRBV6-1 and TRBJ1-1; no definite D call. CDR3 length: 13 amino acids. Trimming took off 6 bases at V and 2 bases at J, with 10 bases between the two ends. In germline, CDR1 is MNHNS, CDR2 SASEGT. The CDR3 DNA reads as TGTGCCAGCAGGCAAACGGGAAACACTGAAGCTTTCTTT. Amino acid sequence: CASRQTGNTEAFF.

V usage is TRBV20-1 and J usage is TRBJ2-2, with D hard to call. This CDR3 contains 11 residues. The ends were cut back, 6 bases at V and 6 bases at J, with 8 bases in the middle. Germline V gives CDR1 DFQATT, CDR2 SNEGSKA (reference sequence). The CDR3 bases are TGCAGTGCACGTACGTCCGGGGAGCTGTTTTTT. It specifies CSARTSGELFF.

This clonotype was found a few times. The rearrangement joins TRBV5-1 to TRBJ1-2; 8 bases line up with TRBD1. There are 14 residues in the CDR3. V was clipped by 0 bases and J by 6 bases; unmatched bases: 4. Germline CDR1 is SGHRS and CDR2 is YFSETQ. The CDR3 region is CASSLDGQGDGYTF. CDR3 bases: TGCGCCAGCAGCTTGGATGGACAGGGCGATGGCTACACCTTC.

This chain uses TRBV20-1 with TRBJ1-2; perhaps TRBD1 as D (5 bases). Trimming pared 6 bases from V and 3 bases from J, leaving 20 bases between. Per the germline V gene, CDR1 is DFQATT and CDR2 is SNEGSKA (reference sequence). The CDR3 totals 15 residues. As DNA, the CDR3 is TGCAGTGCCCACCTCCTCAGGGATGGGGACTATGGCTACACCTTC. Its protein product is CSAHLLRDGDYGYTF.

This clonotype was observed at least ten times. This sequence joins TRBV20-1 and TRBJ2-1, with TRBD1 matching 8 bases. The V gene's germline CDR1 is DFQATT and CDR2 SNEGSKA (reference sequence). The length of the CDR3 is 14 residues. The V gene end was trimmed by 8 bases and the J gene end by 0 bases; junction bases not matched to a gene: 6. The CDR3 DNA reads TGCAGTTCGACAGGGGCACCCTCCTACAATGAGCAGTTCTTC. Amino acids: CSSTGAPSYNEQFF.

In regard to this clonotype: A much bigger clone sits one base away, suggesting this may be a read error. The chain couples TRBV12-3 or TRBV12-4 to TRBJ2-1; 9 bases agree with TRBD2. The last part of the DNA fits TRBJ2-7 better; the J call may be wrong. This CDR3 spans 15 amino acids. CDR3 DNA sequence: TGTGCCAGCAACCGGGATGGCGGGAGGGTCAATGAGCAGTACTTC. It yields the protein CASNRDGGRVNEQYF.